The 22 T cell receptor beta chains given below trace back to one sample, sequenced in a study of cytomegalovirus exposure and HLA in healthy donors. The PCR used 60 Vbeta and 13 Jbeta primers. Assay used: immunoSEQ multiplex PCR; TCRdb lists only in-frame clones, some missing. Altogether around 120,000 clones are present, roughly four fifths being singletons, with the ten largest covering about 11%. Sequences were obtained from PBMCs. The receptors were sampled from a male donor in good health and CMV-seropositive.

The rearrangement links TRBV4-1 to TRBJ1-2, with 8 bases that match TRBD1. V trimming: 3 bases; J trimming: 4 bases; junction bases outside the gene matches: 7. The CDR3 has 15 amino acids. Germline values: CDR1 MGHRA, CDR2 YSYEKL. The CDR3 DNA sequence: TGCGCCAGCAGCCACGGACAGGGAGGCTCCTATGGCTACACCTTC. It encodes CASSHGQGGSYGYTF.

V gene TRBV7-9 combines with J gene TRBJ2-1; 14 nucleotides line up with TRBD2. The ends lost 5 bases at V and 14 bases at J; junction bases unmatched: 2. CDR3 length equals 12 residues. From germline, CDR1 is SEHNR and CDR2 FQNEAQ (reference sequence). The CDR3 spells CASSAGLAGEFF. CDR3 nucleotide sequence: TGTGCCAGCAGCGCGGGACTAGCGGGGGAGTTCTTC.

The genes are TRBV6-1 and TRBJ2-5; possibly TRBD2 for D (5 bases). The V and J ends lost 1 base and 2 bases respectively, with 8 bases between them. Germline CDR1 reads MNHNS; CDR2 reads SASEGT. This CDR3 region has 14 residues. The CDR3 DNA is TGTGCCAGCAGTGAAGGGAGGTATCAAGAGACCCAGTACTTC. Translated: CASSEGRYQETQYF.

The genes are TRBV9 and TRBJ2-7, with a weak D call TRBD1 (5 bases). The CDR3 spans 15 residues. Germline values: CDR1 SGDLS, CDR2 YYNGEE. V lost 3 bases and J lost 0, with 13 bases in between. CDR3 residues: CASSATGARSYEQYF. The CDR3 bases are TGTGCCAGCAGCGCTACAGGAGCCCGCTCCTACGAGCAGTACTTC.

The chain uses TRBV7-2 and TRBJ2-5; D unresolved. Between the trimmed V and J ends, which lost 1 base and 4 bases, there was a span of 16 bases. Germline CDR1 SGHTA, CDR2 FQGNSA. The CDR3 runs 16 residues. For the CDR3, the DNA is TGTGCCAGCAGCTTAGGCCCCCCGGGTCCGTCAGAGACCCAGTACTTC. This translates into CASSLGPPGPSETQYF.

V gene TRBV6-1 combines with J gene TRBJ1-4; no clear D gene. The CDR3 runs 15 residues. Trimming left V 11 bases short and J 0 bases short, with 16 bases between. CDR1 and CDR2 from the germline V gene are MNHNS and SASEGT. CDR3 sequence reads: CASRRGLATNEKLFF. The CDR3, as DNA: TGTGCCTCCCGGAGAGGGCTCGCAACTAATGAAAAACTGTTTTTT.

The chain links TRBV28 to TRBJ1-1; maybe TRBD1 (5 bases). Trimming left V 5 bases short and J 4 bases short, with 14 bases between. Germline V lookup: CDR1 MDHEN, CDR2 SYDVKM. CDR3 length: 14 residues. This chain's CDR3 is CASSRREASTEAFF. CDR3 in DNA: TGTGCCAGCAGTCGCAGGGAGGCGAGCACTGAAGCTTTCTTT. Drawing the rest from reference TRBV28 and TRBJ1-1, the complete variable domain is DVKVTQSSRYLVKRTGEKVFLECVQDMDHENMFWYRQDPGLGLRLIYFSYDVKMKEKGDIPEGYSVSREKKERFSLILESASTNQTSMYLCASSRREASTEAFFGQGTRLTVV.

This sequence joins TRBV5-1 and TRBJ2-5; TRBD1 agrees at 9 bases. Germline CDR1 SGHRS, CDR2 YFSETQ. The V and J ends lost 0 bases and 2 bases, in that order; junction bases with no gene match: 2. There are 15 residues in the CDR3. CDR3 region: CASSLEGQGQETQYF. CDR3 bases: TGCGCCAGCAGCTTGGAGGGACAGGGTCAAGAGACCCAGTACTTC. The full variable domain, completed using reference TRBV5-1 and TRBJ2-5, is KAGVTQTPRYLIKTRGQQVTLSCSPISGHRSVSWYQQTPGQGLQFLFEYFSETQRNKGNFPGRFSGRQFSNSRSEMNVSTLELGDSALYLCASSLEGQGQETQYFGPGTRLLVL.

The chain recombines TRBV5-1 with TRBJ1-2; maybe TRBD1 (5 bases). The CDR3 spans 15 residues. V lost 0 bases and J lost 2, with 11 bases in between. Looked up from germline, CDR1 is SGHRS and CDR2 is YFSETQ. The DNA of the CDR3 is TGCGCCAGCAGCTTGGCCGGGGGGGAGAACTATGGCTACACCTTC. Protein sequence: CASSLAGGENYGYTF.

The chain couples TRBV28 to TRBJ2-5, with TRBD1 identical over 8 bases. CDR3 length equals 14 residues. V dropped 6 bases and J dropped 1; count of bases not matched to a gene: 4. CDR1 and CDR2 from the germline V gene are MDHEN and SYDVKM. CDR3 in amino acids: CASRQGAAQETQYF. The CDR3 DNA follows: TGTGCCAGCAGGCAGGGGGCAGCCCAAGAGACCCAGTACTTC.

This CDR3 is CASGRQGRLVGELFF. The DNA for the CDR3 is TGTGCCAGCGGGAGACAGGGACGGCTGGTAGGGGAGCTGTTTTTT. The chain carries TRBV11-2 and TRBJ2-2; TRBD1 matches at 7 bases. The CDR3 is 15 residues long. CDR1 and CDR2 (germline): SGHAT, FQNNGV. Germline trimming cut 8 bases from V and 8 bases from J; bases unmatched to any gene: 14. Full variable domain (outside the CDR3, taken from reference TRBV11-2 and TRBJ2-2): EAGVAQSPRYKIIEKRQSVAFWCNPISGHATLYWYQQILGQGPKLLIQFQNNGVVDDSQLPKDRFSAERLKGVDSTLKIQPAKLEDSAVYLCASGRQGRLVGELFFGEGSRLTVL.

The chain employs TRBV7-2 and TRBJ2-7; maybe TRBD2 (5 bases). Trimming shortened V by 1 base and J by 4 bases, and 14 bases separated the two germline ends. The CDR3 runs 15 residues. CDR1 and CDR2 (germline): SGHTA, FQGNSA. The CDR3 reads CASSLGPHGGYEQYF. The CDR3 DNA follows: TGTGCCAGCAGCTTAGGACCCCACGGAGGATACGAGCAGTACTTC.

The rearrangement links TRBV4-3 to TRBJ2-5, with 9 bases aligning to TRBD2. The J call is in doubt because the DNA end fits TRBJ2-7 better. Germline CDR1 and CDR2: LGHNA and YSLEER. The CDR3 runs to 15 residues. The CDR3 nucleotides are TGCGCCAGCAGCCAAGGACTAGCGGCAACCTACGAGCAGTACTTC. It specifies CASSQGLAATYEQYF.

The chain employs TRBV27 and TRBJ2-5; a possible D gene is TRBD2 (5 bases). The ends were cut back, 2 bases at V and 1 base at J, with 8 bases in the middle. CDR3 length: 14 amino acids. Looked up from germline, CDR1 is MNHEY and CDR2 is SMNVEV (reference sequence). CDR3 sequence reads: CASSLLSGQETQYF. CDR3 coding DNA: TGTGCCAGCAGTTTACTAAGCGGCCAAGAGACCCAGTACTTC.

The chain joins TRBV19 to TRBJ2-3, with 14 bases aligning to TRBD2. This CDR3 has 16 amino acids. Germline assignment: CDR1 LNHDA and CDR2 SQIVND (reference sequence). With 5 bases clipped from V and 3 bases from J, the junction kept 4 bases outside the gene matches. The CDR3 nucleotides are TGTGCCAGTAGTGGCCGACTAGCGGGAGGGACAGATACGCAGTATTTT. It yields the protein CASSGRLAGGTDTQYF.

The chain carries TRBV6-5 and TRBJ1-3, with no clear D. Germline V gives CDR1 MNHEY, CDR2 SVGAGI. Trimming took 0 bases from V and 7 from J, leaving 10 bases between them. The CDR3 has 14 residues. CDR3 nucleotide sequence: TGTGCCAGCAGTTACTCGGACTCAAGGAACACCATATATTTT. Amino acids: CASSYSDSRNTIYF.

The V call is TRBV14, the J call TRBJ2-7, with 7 nucleotides matching TRBD2. Germline values: CDR1 SGHDN, CDR2 FVKESK. CDR3 length: 17 residues. V lost 2 bases to trimming and J lost 2 bases; unmatched junction nucleotides: 12. CDR3 loop: CASSQISWSSGAYEQYF. The CDR3 nucleotides read TGTGCCAGCAGCCAAATCAGTTGGTCTAGCGGCGCCTACGAGCAGTACTTC.

This chain joins TRBV27 and TRBJ2-3, with 9 bases matching TRBD1. With 2 bases clipped from V and 6 bases from J, the junction kept 3 bases outside the gene matches. The CDR3 runs to 14 residues. Germline assignment: CDR1 MNHEY and CDR2 SMNVEV (reference sequence). In DNA form, the CDR3 reads TGTGCCAGCAGTTTAGACAGGGGGGTCGATACGCAGTATTTT. It is translated as CASSLDRGVDTQYF.

The J gene is TRBJ1-2, the V gene TRBV6-5; no clear D gene. CDR1 and CDR2 from the germline V gene are MNHEY and SVGAGI. V gave up 5 bases and J gave up 5 bases, with 15 bases separating them. CDR3 size: 14 residues. This CDR3 is CASSDQIGGYGYTF. CDR3 nucleotide sequence: TGTGCCAGCAGTGATCAGATAGGAGGGTATGGCTACACCTTC.

The chain has TRBV9 and TRBJ2-5; TRBD1 might be the D (6 bases). The end of the DNA is better explained by TRBJ2-7, so the J call may be wrong. The CDR3 covers 14 residues. Germline CDR1 SGDLS, CDR2 YYNGEE. The CDR3 DNA reads TGTGCCAGCAGCGGTTCAGGGGATTCCTACGAGCAGTACTTC. Residues: CASSGSGDSYEQYF.

This chain connects TRBV5-6 to TRBJ2-7; D might be TRBD2 (5 bases). The germline V gene encodes CDR1 SGHDT and CDR2 YYEEEE. This CDR3 is 14 amino acids long. Trimming pared 5 bases from V and 1 base from J, leaving 13 bases between. CDR3 in DNA: TGTGCCAGCAGTTATTCGGGGAGTTCCTACGAGCAGTACTTC. Its protein is CASSYSGSSYEQYF.

CDR3 nucleotides: TGTGCCAGCAGTTTAAAAGGGGGGACAGTCACCGGGGAGCTGTTTTTT. It encodes CASSLKGGTVTGELFF. J is TRBJ2-2 and V is TRBV27; D might be TRBD1 (7 bases). Germline V gene lookup returns CDR1 MNHEY and CDR2 SMNVEV (reference sequence). Trimming shortened V by 2 bases and J by 4 bases, and 14 bases separated the two germline ends. The CDR3 totals 16 residues.